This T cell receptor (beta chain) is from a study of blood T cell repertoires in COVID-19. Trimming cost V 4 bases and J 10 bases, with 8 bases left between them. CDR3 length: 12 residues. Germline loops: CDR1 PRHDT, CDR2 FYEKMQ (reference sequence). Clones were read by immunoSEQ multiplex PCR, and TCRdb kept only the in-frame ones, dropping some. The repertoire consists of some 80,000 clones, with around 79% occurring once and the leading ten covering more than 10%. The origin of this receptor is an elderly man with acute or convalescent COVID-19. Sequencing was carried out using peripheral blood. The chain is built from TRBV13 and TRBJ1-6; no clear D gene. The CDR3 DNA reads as TGTGCCAGCAGCTCTAGTCAGTCACCCCTCCACTTT. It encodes CASSSSQSPLHF.